This TCR beta chain was identified in a study of response to subunit inactivated influenza vaccine. Findings and limits, study-wide: Authors suggested each seasonal influenza vaccination recruits few new T cells.

This clonotype was seen a handful of times. Its antigen is currently unknown. The germline CDR1 and CDR2 sequences are LNHNV and YYDKDF (reference sequence). The CDR3 length is 12 residues. V dropped 4 bases and J dropped 9 bases, with 12 bases sitting between them. TCRdb called the RT-PCR reads again in MiXCR, with one record for every CDR3 protein. The data hold more than 400,000 distinct CDR3 sequences, with more than 7% observed a single time. This sequence originates from a man aged 45 to 70 who received an inactivated influenza vaccine. Sequencing used PBMCs from blood, obtained less than 25 months after vaccination. The rearrangement uses TRBV15 and TRBJ1-1; D uncertain. CDR3 sequence reads: CATSISSAKAFF. As DNA, the CDR3 is TGTGCCACCAGCATATCGTCAGCCAAAGCTTTCTTT.